This record looks at one T cell receptor (beta chain) sequence and its context. The antigen is not known. Read sequence stops 3 residues before the CDR3 end, and the germline J gene provides the missing end. This sample is drawn from a study of Tregs in tolerant kidney transplant recipients. Study outcomes and limitations: Antigen-driven expansion was suggested because donor-specific Tregs expanded more than all Tregs in tolerant patients. Findings come from small patient numbers and require larger validation.

Data came from immunoSEQ multiplex PCR; TCRdb stores just in-frame clones and leaves some out. The listing contains tens of thousands of clones. Germline CDR1 LNHDA, CDR2 SQIVND (reference sequence). This CDR3 contains 15 residues. The junction had 7 bases not matched to a gene; V was cut back by 5 bases and J by 1 base. Unstimulated regulatory T cells (CD4+CD25+CD127-), CD4+CD25- non-regulatory cells, CD4 and CD8 cells were FACS-sorted from thawed PBMCs. The chain joins TRBV19 to TRBJ1-1; TRBD1 matches at 7 bases. The input for sequencing was CD8+ T cells from blood, taken before the transplant. This receptor was taken from a human donor who received a combined kidney and bone marrow transplant. The CDR3 region is CASSPRDRKNTEAFF. The DNA read from the CDR3 is TGTGCCAGTAGTCCCCGGGACAGAAAGAACACTGAA.